This T cell receptor (beta chain) stems from a study of CD8 T cells in ankylosing spondylitis (dated by TCRdb to between 2016 and 2019). Background for the entire study: To find TCR variants linked to disease, the study profiled T cell receptor beta repertoires in ankylosing spondylitis patients and healthy donors. The full study cohort was made up of under 30 ankylosing spondylitis patients and 108 healthy donors. Peripheral blood was sampled, and synovial fluid was also collected from ankylosing spondylitis patients. The paper as a whole reports these results and caveats: A TCR beta motif of about eight highly homologous amino acid variants appeared characteristic of blood from ankylosing spondylitis patients. The disease-linked clones were reported as significantly enriched in matched synovial fluid samples from ankylosing spondylitis patients. Some motif variants had previously been reported in the synovial fluid and blood of reactive arthritis patients, which suggests shared mechanisms of disease initiation. In peripheral blood, the disease-linked clones were found at relatively low frequencies and had a CD8+ phenotype.

Deletion took 6 bases off V and 4 bases off J, with a span of 13 bases between the germline ends. Its CDR3 holds 13 amino acids, cysteine through phenylalanine. Solely the CDR3 DNA is kept, with 39 bases framed from the first base. Based on the germline V gene (reference sequence), the CDR1 and CDR2 sequences are DFQATT and SNEGSKA. A note on this clonotype: No cognate antigen has been identified for it. Base quality data are lacking; no much larger clone is found one base away.

Data came from an Illumina HiSeq 2500. Quantitative 5'-RACE with molecular barcodes was used to prepare TCR beta libraries. The authors' pipeline ran thus. To identify disease-linked TCR variants, a new computational method was used, one built on a probabilistic model of VDJ rearrangement. Clones were called with MiXCR by TCRdb after fastp trimmed the public reads at Q25, and only in-frame beta chains were retained. Under each unique CDR3 protein, matching rows form one entry showing the most common genes and DNA. It is TCRdb's table, rather than the study itself, that gives the V and J calls and clone size. Across this sample there are around 770,000 distinct CDR3 sequences, with around 20% seen only once. About a fifth of the sample is held by the ten biggest clonotypes.

The receptor chain draws on TRBV20-1 and TRBJ2-4; the D gene may be TRBD1 or TRBD2, since each aligns over 5 bases. Material: blood, either unsorted or a sorted T cell fraction (not recorded which). The source is a male donor with ankylosing spondylitis. CDR3 loop: CSAPEAGKNIQYF. The DNA sequence follows: TGCAGTGCCCCGGAGGCAGGGAAAAACATTCAGTACTTC.